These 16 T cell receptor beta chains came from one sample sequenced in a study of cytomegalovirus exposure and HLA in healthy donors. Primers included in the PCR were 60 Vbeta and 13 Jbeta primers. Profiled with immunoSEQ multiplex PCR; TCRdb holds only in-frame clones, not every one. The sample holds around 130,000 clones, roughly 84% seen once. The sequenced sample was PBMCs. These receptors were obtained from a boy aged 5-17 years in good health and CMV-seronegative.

The CDR3 nucleotides read TGCGCCAGCAGCTTGGAAGGGGTTTCTGATTCTGGGGCCAACGTCCTGACTTTC. Residues: CASSLEGVSDSGANVLTF. The genes are TRBV5-1 and TRBJ2-6, with D maybe TRBD1 (5 bases). V lost 0 bases and J 1 base, leaving 14 bases between the germline ends. CDR3 length equals 18 residues. In germline, CDR1 is SGHRS, CDR2 YFSETQ. Full variable domain (outside the CDR3, taken from reference TRBV5-1 and TRBJ2-6): KAGVTQTPRYLIKTRGQQVTLSCSPISGHRSVSWYQQTPGQGLQFLFEYFSETQRNKGNFPGRFSGRQFSNSRSEMNVSTLELGDSALYLCASSLEGVSDSGANVLTFGAGSRLTVL.

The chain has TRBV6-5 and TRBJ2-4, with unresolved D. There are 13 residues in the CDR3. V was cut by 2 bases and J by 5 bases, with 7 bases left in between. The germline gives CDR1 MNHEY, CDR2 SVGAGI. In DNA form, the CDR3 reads TGTGCCAGCAGTTACGGTAGTCAAAACATTCAGTACTTC. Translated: CASSYGSQNIQYF.

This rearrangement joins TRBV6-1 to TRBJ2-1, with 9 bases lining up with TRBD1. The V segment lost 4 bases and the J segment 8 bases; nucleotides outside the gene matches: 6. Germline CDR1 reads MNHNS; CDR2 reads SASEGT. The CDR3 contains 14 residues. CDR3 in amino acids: CASSVRDRVDEQFF. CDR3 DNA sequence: TGTGCCAGCAGTGTAAGGGACAGGGTGGATGAGCAGTTCTTC.

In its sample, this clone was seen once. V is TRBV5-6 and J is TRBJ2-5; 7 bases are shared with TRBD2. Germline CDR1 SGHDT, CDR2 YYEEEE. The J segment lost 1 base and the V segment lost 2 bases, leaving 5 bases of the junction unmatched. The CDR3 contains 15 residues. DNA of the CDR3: TGTGCCAGCAGCTTTGCACTAGCGAGCCAAGAGACCCAGTACTTC. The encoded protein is CASSFALASQETQYF.

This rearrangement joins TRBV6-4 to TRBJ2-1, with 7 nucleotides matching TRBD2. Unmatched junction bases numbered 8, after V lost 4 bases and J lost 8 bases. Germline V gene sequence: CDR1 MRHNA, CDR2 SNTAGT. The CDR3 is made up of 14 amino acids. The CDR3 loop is CASSASGNSHEQFF. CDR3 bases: TGTGCCAGCAGTGCCAGCGGGAATTCCCATGAGCAGTTCTTC.

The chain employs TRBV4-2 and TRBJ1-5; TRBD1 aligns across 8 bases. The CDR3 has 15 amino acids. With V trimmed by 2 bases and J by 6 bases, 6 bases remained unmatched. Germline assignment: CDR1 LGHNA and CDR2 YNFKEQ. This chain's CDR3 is CASSQRQGAGQPQHF. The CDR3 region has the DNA TGTGCCAGCAGCCAAAGGCAGGGGGCCGGTCAGCCCCAGCATTTT.

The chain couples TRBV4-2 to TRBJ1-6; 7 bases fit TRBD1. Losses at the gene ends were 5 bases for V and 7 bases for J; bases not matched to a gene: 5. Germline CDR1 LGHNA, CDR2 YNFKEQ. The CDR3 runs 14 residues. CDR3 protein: CASSSGTENSPLHF. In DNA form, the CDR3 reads TGTGCCAGCAGCTCCGGGACAGAAAATTCACCCCTCCACTTT.

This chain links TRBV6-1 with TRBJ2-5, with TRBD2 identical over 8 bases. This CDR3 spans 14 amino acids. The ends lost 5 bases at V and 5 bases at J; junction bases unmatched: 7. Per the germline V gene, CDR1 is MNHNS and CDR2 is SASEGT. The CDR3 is CASSLGTSTETQYF. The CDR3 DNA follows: TGTGCCAGCAGTCTAGGGACTAGTACGGAGACCCAGTACTTC.

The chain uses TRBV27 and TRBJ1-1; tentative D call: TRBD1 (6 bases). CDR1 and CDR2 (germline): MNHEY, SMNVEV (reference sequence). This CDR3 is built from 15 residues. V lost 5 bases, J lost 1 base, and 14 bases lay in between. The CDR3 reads CASSTGTRRNTEAFF. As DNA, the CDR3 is TGTGCCAGCAGTACTGGGACACGAAGGAACACTGAAGCTTTCTTT.

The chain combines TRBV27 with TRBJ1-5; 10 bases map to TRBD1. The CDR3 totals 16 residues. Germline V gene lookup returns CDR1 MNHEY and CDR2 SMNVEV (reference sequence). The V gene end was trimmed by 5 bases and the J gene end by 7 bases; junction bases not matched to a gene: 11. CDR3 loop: CASSPSTGGAFQPQHF. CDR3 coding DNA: TGTGCCAGCAGTCCATCGACAGGGGGCGCTTTCCAGCCCCAGCATTTT.

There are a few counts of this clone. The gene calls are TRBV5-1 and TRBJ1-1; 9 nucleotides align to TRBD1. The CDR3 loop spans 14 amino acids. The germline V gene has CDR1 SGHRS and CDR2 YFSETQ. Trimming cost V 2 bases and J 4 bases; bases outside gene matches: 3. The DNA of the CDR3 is TGCGCCAGCAGCTTAGGGACAGGGACCACTGAAGCTTTCTTT. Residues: CASSLGTGTTEAFF.

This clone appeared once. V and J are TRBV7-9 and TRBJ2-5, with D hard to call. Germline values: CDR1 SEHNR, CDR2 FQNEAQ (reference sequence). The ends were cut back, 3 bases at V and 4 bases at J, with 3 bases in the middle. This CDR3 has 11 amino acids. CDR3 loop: CASSFGETQYF. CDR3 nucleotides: TGTGCCAGCAGCTTCGGAGAGACCCAGTACTTC. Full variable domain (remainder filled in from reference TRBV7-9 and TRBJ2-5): DTGVSQNPRHKITKRGQNVTFRCDPISEHNRLYWYRQTLGQGPEFLTYFQNEAQLEKSRLLSDRFSAERPKGSFSTLEIQRTEQGDSAMYLCASSFGETQYFGPGTRLLVL.

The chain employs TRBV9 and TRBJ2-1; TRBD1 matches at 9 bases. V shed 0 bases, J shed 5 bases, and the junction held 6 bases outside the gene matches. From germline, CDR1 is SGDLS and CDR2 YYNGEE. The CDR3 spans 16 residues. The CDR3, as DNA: TGTGCCAGCAGCGTAGGGGGGACAGGGAAACACAATGAGCAGTTCTTC. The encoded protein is CASSVGGTGKHNEQFF.

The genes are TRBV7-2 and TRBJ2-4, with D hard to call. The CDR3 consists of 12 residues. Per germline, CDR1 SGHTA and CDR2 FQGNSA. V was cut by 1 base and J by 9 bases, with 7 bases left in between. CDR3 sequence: CASSLGLFIQYF. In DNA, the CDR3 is TGTGCCAGCAGCTTAGGTCTCTTCATTCAGTACTTC.

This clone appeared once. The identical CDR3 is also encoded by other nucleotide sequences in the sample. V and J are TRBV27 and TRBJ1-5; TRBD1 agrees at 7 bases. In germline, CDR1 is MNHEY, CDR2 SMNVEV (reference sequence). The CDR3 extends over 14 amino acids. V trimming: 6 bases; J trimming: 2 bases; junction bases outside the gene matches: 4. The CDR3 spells CASSPDRGNQPQHF. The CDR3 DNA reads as TGTGCCAGCAGCCCCGACAGGGGCAATCAGCCCCAGCATTTT.

This chain's CDR3 is CASSLGRLNNNEQFF. CDR3 in DNA: TGTGCCAGCAGCTTAGGTCGTCTCAACAACAATGAGCAGTTCTTC. The V call is TRBV7-2, the J call TRBJ2-1, with D unresolved. V gave up 1 base and J gave up 5 bases, with 12 bases separating them. The germline gives CDR1 SGHTA, CDR2 FQGNSA. This CDR3 is built from 15 residues.